The 30 T cell receptor beta chains below all came from one sample that was sequenced in a study of T cells in Graves' hyperthyroidism and ophthalmopathy. RNA transcripts were the template for amplifying TCR beta CDR3 regions. During a first-round RT-PCR of the TCR CDR3, the HTBI primer set was used. A single record per CDR3 protein comes from TCRdb applying MiXCR to the multiplex PCR reads. The table shows a few hundred thousand distinct CDR3 sequences, with around 19% occurring only once. The sequencing sample was made of blood. The receptors were gathered from a man aged 50-59 years with Graves' ophthalmopathy.

To note about this clonotype: A read error may be the cause here, since a much bigger clone is one base away. The chain recombines TRBV11-2 with TRBJ2-2; D is tentatively TRBD1 or TRBD2 (5 bases each). The length of the CDR3 is 14 residues. Germline V gives CDR1 SGHAT, CDR2 FQNNGV. CDR3 coding DNA: TGTGCCAGCAGCTTAGTCCTAGGGGCCGGGGAGCCGTTTTTT. Its translation is CASSLVLGAGEPFF.

This chain uses TRBV4-1 with TRBJ2-3, with 10 bases aligning to TRBD2. Trimming removed 2 bases from V and 1 base from J; junction bases left unmatched: 12. The CDR3 sequence is 19 residues long. CDR1 is MGHRA, CDR2 YSYEKL, per germline. CDR3 in DNA: TGCGCCAGCAGCCAACATGGACTAGCGGAGGGAGGGGGCACAGATACGCAGTATTTT. This sequence encodes CASSQHGLAEGGGTDTQYF.

This clonotype was counted many times. The chain links TRBV20-1 to TRBJ2-2; D remains unclear. CDR1 is DFQATT and CDR2 is SNEGSKA in the germline V gene (reference sequence). V dropped 3 bases and J dropped 0 bases, with 8 bases sitting between them. This CDR3 comprises 14 residues. CDR3 amino acids: CSARNGANTGELFF. The CDR3 DNA follows: TGCAGTGCTAGGAATGGAGCGAACACCGGGGAGCTGTTTTTT.

This clonotype was counted many times. The chain combines TRBV24-1 with TRBJ1-2; D is unclear. The germline V gene encodes CDR1 KGHDR and CDR2 SFDVKD. V dropped 5 bases and J dropped 2 bases, with 11 bases sitting between them. The CDR3 covers 14 residues. The chain's CDR3 is CATSASGGNYGYTF. The DNA of the CDR3 is TGTGCCACCAGTGCCAGTGGAGGGAACTATGGCTACACCTTC.

This clonotype was recorded at least ten times. The CDR3 region has the DNA TGTGCCAGCAGTCGCGTTTTTAGGGCGGGGGGCAATCAGCCCCAGCATTTT. As protein: CASSRVFRAGGNQPQHF. The rearrangement joins TRBV28 to TRBJ1-5, with D perhaps matching TRBD1 (5 bases). CDR1 MDHEN and CDR2 SYDVKM come from the germline V gene. The CDR3 has 17 residues. Trimming removed 5 bases from V and 2 bases from J, with 19 bases in between.

Ten or more counts support this clonotype. V and J are TRBV5-1 and TRBJ1-5, with D unclear. Trimming removed 0 bases at V and 1 base at J, with 8 bases between. Germline lookup yields CDR1 SGHRS and CDR2 YFSETQ. This CDR3 spans 15 amino acids. The CDR3 DNA follows: TGCGCCAGCAGCTTGGGGACGGGAAGCAATCAGCCCCAGCATTTT. Its protein is CASSLGTGSNQPQHF.

Only a few counts were recorded for this clonotype. The J gene is TRBJ1-6, the V gene TRBV7-6; D gene unclear. V was pared by 1 base and J by 7 bases, with 23 bases between. Germline CDR1 and CDR2: SGHVS and FNYEAQ. The CDR3 spans 19 residues. The CDR3 here is CASSLGRWTGRSNNSPLHF. The CDR3 DNA is TGTGCCAGCAGCTTAGGCCGTTGGACGGGTCGCTCTAACAATTCACCCCTCCACTTT.

Worth noting for this clonotype: This may be a read error, as it is one base from a much larger clone. The V call is TRBV30, the J call TRBJ1-5; D uncertain. The ends were cut back, 2 bases at V and 4 bases at J, with 9 bases in the middle. This CDR3 is built from 13 residues. The V gene's germline CDR1 is GTSNPN and CDR2 SVGIG (reference sequence). The CDR3 region has the DNA TGTGCCTGGAGTAGGCCGGATAATCAGCCCCAGCATTTT. Translating it yields CAWSRPDNQPQHF.

This clonotype occurred a few times. The chain recombines TRBV14 with TRBJ1-2; D not resolved. The CDR3 runs to 12 residues. With 2 bases removed from V and 6 bases from J, the gap between germline ends came to 7 bases. Per germline, CDR1 SGHDN and CDR2 FVKESK. The CDR3 nucleotides are TGTGCCAGCAGCCAATTAGGAGATGGCTACACCTTC. The encoded protein is CASSQLGDGYTF.

The chain combines TRBV29-1 with TRBJ1-4; no definite D call. Trimming cost V 6 bases and J 5 bases, with 4 bases left between them. This CDR3 is 10 amino acids long. Germline V gene data show CDR1 as SQVTM and CDR2 as ANQGSEA. CDR3 nucleotides: TGCAGCGTGAGAAATGAAAAACTGTTTTTT. The encoded protein is CSVRNEKLFF.

The rearrangement uses TRBV6-2 or TRBV6-3 and TRBJ2-5, with D perhaps TRBD1 (5 bases). Per germline, CDR1 MNHEY and CDR2 SVGEGT. The germline V and J ends were trimmed by 6 bases and 3 bases, with 11 bases remaining between them. There are 13 residues in the CDR3. CDR3 protein: CASSRTKKETQYF. The CDR3 DNA sequence: TGTGCCAGCAGCAGGACAAAAAAAGAGACCCAGTACTTC.

This clonotype was seen a few times. The chain is built from TRBV29-1 and TRBJ1-6, with 9 bases matching TRBD1. Unmatched junction bases numbered 6, after V lost 5 bases and J lost 10 bases. CDR1 and CDR2 (germline): SQVTM, ANQGSEA. The CDR3 sequence is 13 residues long. This CDR3 reads CSVRTGERSPLHF. As DNA, the CDR3 is TGCAGCGTTAGGACAGGGGAGAGGTCACCCCTCCACTTT.

The sample holds many counts of this clonotype. The chain uses TRBV5-6 and TRBJ2-7, with 7 nucleotides matching TRBD2. With V trimmed by 1 base and J by 2 bases, 3 bases remained unmatched. The CDR3 consists of 14 residues. Germline assignment: CDR1 SGHDT and CDR2 YYEEEE. The CDR3 DNA is TGTGCCAGCAGCTTGACTAGCGCCACCTACGAGCAGTACTTC. Its protein product is CASSLTSATYEQYF. Variable domain in full (rest from reference TRBV5-6 and TRBJ2-7): DAGVTQSPTHLIKTRGQQVTLRCSPKSGHDTVSWYQQALGQGPQFIFQYYEEEERQRGNFPDRFSGHQFPNYSSELNVNALLLGDSALYLCASSLTSATYEQYFGPGTRLTVT.

This clonotype was seen a handful of times. This chain connects TRBV29-1 to TRBJ2-5, with TRBD1 identical over 7 bases. CDR3 length: 13 residues. The trim removed 6 bases at V and 2 bases at J, leaving 6 bases unmatched. Per the germline V gene, CDR1 is SQVTM and CDR2 is ANQGSEA. The CDR3 nucleotides are TGCAGCGTGGGGTCGGGACAGCAAGAGACCCAGTACTTC. Its protein product is CSVGSGQQETQYF.

Ten or more counts support this clonotype. The V gene is TRBV13, the J gene TRBJ2-3; 14 nucleotides line up with TRBD2. CDR3 size: 18 residues. V was clipped by 4 bases and J by 4 bases; unmatched bases: 10. Germline lookup yields CDR1 PRHDT and CDR2 FYEKMQ (reference sequence). The CDR3 nucleotides read TGTGCCAGCAGCTCATTGGGACTAGCGGGAGATCGGGCAGATACGCAGTATTTT. It translates to CASSSLGLAGDRADTQYF.

This sequence joins TRBV7-8 and TRBJ1-2; 8 positions match TRBD1. The V gene end was trimmed by 6 bases and the J gene end by 3 bases; junction bases not matched to a gene: 12. The CDR3 is 16 amino acids. Per the germline V gene, CDR1 is SGHVS and CDR2 is FQNEAQ. This chain's CDR3 is CASSSGQGRLDYGYTF. CDR3 sequence (DNA): TGTGCCAGCAGTAGCGGACAGGGAAGGTTGGACTATGGCTACACCTTC. Full variable domain (missing parts from reference TRBV7-8 and TRBJ1-2): GAGVSQSPRYKVAKRGQDVALRCDPISGHVSLFWYQQALGQGPEFLTYFQNEAQLDKSGLPSDRFFAERPEGSVSTLKIQRTQQEDSAVYLCASSSGQGRLDYGYTFGSGTRLTVV.

This clonotype was counted only a few times. This chain joins TRBV4-1 and TRBJ1-1; the match to TRBD1 covers 7 bases. This CDR3 is 12 amino acids long. CDR1 and CDR2 (germline): MGHRA, YSYEKL. V lost 5 bases, J lost 5 bases, and 2 bases stayed unmatched. CDR3 loop: CASSTGETEAFF. The CDR3 DNA follows: TGCGCCAGCAGCACAGGGGAGACTGAAGCTTTCTTT.

This clonotype was observed a few times. The chain joins TRBV6-6 to TRBJ1-5, with D tentatively TRBD1 (6 bases). The CDR3 contains 15 residues. Germline V lookup: CDR1 MNHNY, CDR2 SVGAGI (reference sequence). V shed 0 bases and J shed 6 bases, with 12 bases lying between them. The CDR3 nucleotides read TGTGCCAGCAGTTACTCGCGGGGGGCTGGTCAGCCCCAGCATTTT. Its translation: CASSYSRGAGQPQHF.

By proportion, this clonotype is medium-sized (0.01 to 0.1%). The chain joins TRBV11-2 to TRBJ2-5; D is ambiguous. Trimming pared 7 bases from V and 0 bases from J, leaving 18 bases between. The CDR3 runs 16 residues. CDR1 is SGHAT, CDR2 FQNNGV, per germline. The CDR3 DNA is TGTGCCAGCACCCCCTCCTTTCGACGGCACCAAGAGACCCAGTACTTC. Translation gives CASTPSFRRHQETQYF.

The J gene is TRBJ2-2, the V gene TRBV7-2, with 7 bases lining up with TRBD2. J gave up 6 bases and V 3 bases, and 7 bases lay outside the gene matches. Germline V lookup: CDR1 SGHTA, CDR2 FQGNSA. The CDR3 is made up of 15 amino acids. Here the CDR3 DNA reads TGTGCCAGCAGCTTTCAGCGGGATTCGCCCGGGGAGCTGTTTTTT. Its translation is CASSFQRDSPGELFF.

This clonotype was seen a few times. The chain has TRBV9 and TRBJ2-6; TRBD2 might be the D (5 bases). Germline V lookup: CDR1 SGDLS, CDR2 YYNGEE. V lost 0 bases and J 2 bases, leaving 18 bases between the germline ends. This CDR3 has 19 residues. Here the CDR3 reads CASSVGITGRRTGANVLTF. CDR3 nucleotide sequence: TGTGCCAGCAGCGTAGGAATCACCGGACGGAGGACTGGGGCCAACGTCCTGACTTTC.

A remark on this clonotype: A much larger clone differs by one base, so this may be a read error. V is TRBV29-1 and J is TRBJ2-1; TRBD2 agrees at 12 bases. From germline, CDR1 is SQVTM and CDR2 ANQGSEA. CDR3 length: 12 amino acids. Trimming cost V 7 bases and J 12 bases; bases outside gene matches: 7. The CDR3, as DNA: TGCAGCGCGCTAGCGGGAGGGCATGTGCAGTTCTTC. This codes for CSALAGGHVQFF.

The chain joins TRBV6-2 or TRBV6-3 to TRBJ2-1; 10 positions agree with TRBD2. The J segment lost 8 bases and the V segment lost 6 bases, leaving 13 bases of the junction unmatched. The germline CDR1 and CDR2 sequences are MNHEY and SVGEGT. This CDR3 spans 16 amino acids. The CDR3 protein is CASRPLAGAYNDEQFF. The CDR3 nucleotides read TGTGCCAGCAGACCCCTAGCGGGAGCTTATAACGATGAGCAGTTCTTC.

V usage is TRBV29-1 and J usage is TRBJ1-1; D is possibly TRBD1 (5 bases). The CDR3 totals 14 residues. Between the trimmed V and J ends, which lost 7 bases and 4 bases, there was a span of 19 bases. Germline V lookup: CDR1 SQVTM, CDR2 ANQGSEA. For the CDR3, the DNA is TGCAGCGCTGTGCCCGGGACCCCCGGCACTGAAGCTTTCTTT. It translates to CSAVPGTPGTEAFF.

The chain couples TRBV12-5 to TRBJ2-7; 7 bases fit TRBD2. Germline lookup yields CDR1 LGHNT and CDR2 FRNRAP. V shed 2 bases and J 5 bases; nucleotides not matched to a gene: 9. The CDR3 runs 15 residues. Written as DNA, the CDR3 is TGTGCTAGTGGTTTGTGGTGGGAGGGCCTCGACGAGCAGTACTTC. Encoded protein: CASGLWWEGLDEQYF.

This clonotype was observed a few times. The rearrangement links TRBV11-1 to TRBJ1-2; TRBD1 might be the D (6 bases). This CDR3 is built from 14 residues. The V end lost 6 bases, the J end lost 6 bases, and 17 bases lay between the germline ends. Germline lookup yields CDR1 SGHAT and CDR2 FQDESV (reference sequence). CDR3: CASSPTGRFDGYTF. CDR3 DNA: TGTGCCAGCAGTCCTACAGGGCGGTTTGATGGCTACACCTTC.

This sequence joins TRBV20-1 and TRBJ2-1, with 11 bases aligning to TRBD2. This CDR3 is built from 15 residues. V lost 3 bases to trimming and J lost 10 bases; unmatched junction nucleotides: 11. CDR1 is DFQATT, CDR2 SNEGSKA, per germline (reference sequence). For the CDR3, the DNA is TGCAGTGCTAGGGGTAGCGGGAGGGCCCGCGGGGAGCAGTTCTTC. Translation: CSARGSGRARGEQFF.

Notes on this clonotype: Compared with germline, one end of the junction differs, possibly owing to a read error. The CDR3 nucleotides read TGTGCCAACAGTTACTCGAATCAAGGGGCCTACGAGCAGTACTTC. It is translated as CANSYSNQGAYEQYF. The V call is TRBV6-2 or TRBV6-3, the J call TRBJ2-7; the D gene is possibly TRBD1 (5 bases). Per the germline V gene, CDR1 is MNHEY and CDR2 is SVGEGT. The CDR3 runs to 15 residues.

The chain couples TRBV19 to TRBJ2-3; perhaps TRBD1 as D (6 bases). V shed 10 bases and J shed 0 bases, with 14 bases lying between them. CDR3 length equals 14 residues. Germline CDR1 and CDR2: LNHDA and SQIVND (reference sequence). Here the CDR3 reads CATGVTGSTDTQYF. In DNA form, the CDR3 reads TGTGCCACCGGAGTCACAGGGAGCACAGATACGCAGTATTTT.

At least ten counts were recorded for this clonotype. The V gene is TRBV12-3 or TRBV12-4, the J gene TRBJ2-1, with D perhaps TRBD1 (5 bases). This CDR3 is built from 13 residues. V lost 3 bases and J lost 10, with 13 bases in between. DNA of the CDR3: TGTGCCAGCAGTTTCATCAGGGTACGGGAGCAGTTCTTC. It encodes CASSFIRVREQFF.